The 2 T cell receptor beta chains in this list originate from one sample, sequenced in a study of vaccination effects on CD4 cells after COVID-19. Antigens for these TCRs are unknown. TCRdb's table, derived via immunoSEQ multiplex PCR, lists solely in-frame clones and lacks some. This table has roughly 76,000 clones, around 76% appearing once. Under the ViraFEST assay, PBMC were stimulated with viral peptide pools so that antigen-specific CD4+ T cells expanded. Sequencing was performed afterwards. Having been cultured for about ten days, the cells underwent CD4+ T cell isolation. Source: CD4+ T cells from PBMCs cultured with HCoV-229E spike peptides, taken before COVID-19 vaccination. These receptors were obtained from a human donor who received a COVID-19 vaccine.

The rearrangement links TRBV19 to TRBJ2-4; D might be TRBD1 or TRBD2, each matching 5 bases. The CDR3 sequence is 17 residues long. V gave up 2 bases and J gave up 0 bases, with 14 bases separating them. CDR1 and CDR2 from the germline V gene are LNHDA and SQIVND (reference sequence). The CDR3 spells CASSIRGTYLAKNIQYF. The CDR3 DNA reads TGTGCCAGTAGTATACGTGGGACGTACTTAGCCAAAAACATTCAGTACTTC.

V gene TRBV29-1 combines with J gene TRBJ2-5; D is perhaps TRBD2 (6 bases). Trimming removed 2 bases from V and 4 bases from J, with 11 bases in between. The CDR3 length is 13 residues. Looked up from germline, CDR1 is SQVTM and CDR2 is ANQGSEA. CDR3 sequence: CSVEPGGGETQYF. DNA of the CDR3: TGCAGCGTTGAACCCGGGGGAGGAGAGACCCAGTACTTC.